These 7 T cell receptor beta chains came from one sample sequenced in a study of cytomegalovirus exposure and HLA in healthy donors. In the PCR, 60 Vbeta and 13 Jbeta primers were used. Assay used: immunoSEQ multiplex PCR; TCRdb lists only in-frame clones, some missing. Recorded for this sample: under 95,000 clones. The specimen was PBMCs. Every receptor here comes from a man aged 45-60 years in good health and CMV-seronegative.

V and J are TRBV19 and TRBJ2-1; 8 bases are a match to TRBD2. There are 17 residues in the CDR3. Losses at the gene ends were 3 bases for V and 0 bases for J; bases not matched to a gene: 7. Germline CDR1 reads LNHDA; CDR2 reads SQIVND (reference sequence). The CDR3 sequence: CASSIFSSGGSYNEQFF. CDR3 DNA sequence: TGTGCCAGTAGTATCTTTTCGAGCGGGGGCTCCTACAATGAGCAGTTCTTC.

The J gene is TRBJ1-2, the V gene TRBV6-1; 9 positions agree with TRBD1. Germline loops: CDR1 MNHNS, CDR2 SASEGT. After removal of 2 bases from V and 4 bases from J, the junction contained 5 bases not matched to a gene. This CDR3 has 15 residues. CDR3 residues: CASSEMGQGPYGYTF. CDR3 bases: TGTGCCAGCAGTGAAATGGGACAGGGTCCCTATGGCTACACCTTC.

The chain employs TRBV5-1 and TRBJ2-4; 7 bases line up with TRBD1. With V trimmed by 2 bases and J by 7 bases, 6 bases remained unmatched. Germline CDR1 reads SGHRS; CDR2 reads YFSETQ. The CDR3 is made up of 14 amino acids. DNA for the CDR3: TGCGCCAGCAGCTTACGACAGGGTGTTAACATTCAGTACTTC. Protein sequence: CASSLRQGVNIQYF.

The rearrangement uses TRBV29-1 and TRBJ2-4, with D perhaps TRBD1 (6 bases). The V gene lost 6 bases and the J gene lost 6 bases, with 15 bases spanning the gap. The CDR3 runs 13 residues. CDR1 SQVTM and CDR2 ANQGSEA come from the germline V gene. The chain's CDR3 is CSVAPGDSNIQYF. The CDR3 DNA reads as TGCAGCGTGGCCCCAGGGGATTCAAACATTCAGTACTTC.

The rearrangement uses TRBV29-1 and TRBJ2-1; D perhaps matches TRBD2 (6 bases). Looked up from germline, CDR1 is SQVTM and CDR2 is ANQGSEA. V was trimmed by 0 bases and J by 5 bases, leaving 20 bases between them. This CDR3 has 17 amino acids. The CDR3 reads CSVEELQGAGPDNEQFF. CDR3 coding DNA: TGCAGCGTTGAAGAGCTTCAGGGAGCGGGTCCCGACAATGAGCAGTTCTTC.

The J gene is TRBJ1-5, the V gene TRBV14, with TRBD1 matching 9 bases. Trimming took 0 bases from V and 7 from J; bases not matched to a gene: 7. The CDR3 is 16 amino acids. Looked up from germline, CDR1 is SGHDN and CDR2 is FVKESK. CDR3 loop: CASSQDTGQGAQPQHF. In nucleotides, the CDR3 is TGTGCCAGCAGCCAAGATACGGGACAGGGAGCACAGCCCCAGCATTTT.

The rearrangement links TRBV19 to TRBJ1-2; D is perhaps TRBD1 (5 bases). The CDR3 is made up of 20 amino acids. CDR1 is LNHDA, CDR2 SQIVND, per germline (reference sequence). The V end was cut by 5 bases, the J end by 4 bases, with 32 bases between. CDR3 residues: CASSLFILELTAGESYGYTF. DNA of the CDR3: TGTGCCAGTAGTCTTTTCATCCTAGAGTTGACAGCTGGTGAGAGCTATGGCTACACCTTC.